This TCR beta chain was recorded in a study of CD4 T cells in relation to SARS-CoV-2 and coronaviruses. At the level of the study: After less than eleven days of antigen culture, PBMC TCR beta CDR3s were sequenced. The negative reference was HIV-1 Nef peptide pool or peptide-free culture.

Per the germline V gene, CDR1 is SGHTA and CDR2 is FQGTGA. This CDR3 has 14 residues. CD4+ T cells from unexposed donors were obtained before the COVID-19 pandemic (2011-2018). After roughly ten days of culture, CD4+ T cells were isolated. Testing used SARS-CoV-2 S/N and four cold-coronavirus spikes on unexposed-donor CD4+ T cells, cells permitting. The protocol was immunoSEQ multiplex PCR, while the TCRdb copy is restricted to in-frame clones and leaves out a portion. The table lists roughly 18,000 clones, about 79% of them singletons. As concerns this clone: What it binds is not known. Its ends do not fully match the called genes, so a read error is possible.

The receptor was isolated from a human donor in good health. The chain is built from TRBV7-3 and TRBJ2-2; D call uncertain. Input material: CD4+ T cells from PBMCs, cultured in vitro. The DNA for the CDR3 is TGTGCCACCAGCCCGGGCCGTAACACCGGGGAGCTGTTTTTT. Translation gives CATSPGRNTGELFF.